The clone carrying this TCR beta chain has just one count. Its antigen is not identified. These data are taken from a study of stem cell transplantation in POMP-related autoinflammatory disease. The wider study: The study hypothesized thymoproteasome defects skew the TRB repertoire via impaired CD8+ selection. General study findings and limits: In PRAID patients, the number of distinct TRB V-J gene pairings was restricted.

The V and J ends lost 5 bases and 0 bases respectively, with 14 bases between them. The CDR3 covers 16 residues. The germline V gene encodes CDR1 MNHEY and CDR2 SMNVEV (reference sequence). TCRdb keeps only in-frame clones here, not all; method: immunoSEQ multiplex PCR. The table has 950 or so clones, more than 85% seen once. Input material: a CXCR5-defined cell subset from PBMCs. This chain uses TRBV27 with TRBJ2-4; no clear D gene. The origin of this receptor is a human donor in good health. The CDR3 loop is CASSRNSRVAKNIQYF. The CDR3, as DNA: TGTGCCAGCAGTCGAAACTCCCGGGTAGCCAAAAACATTCAGTACTTC.